Shown below are 8 T cell receptor beta chains from a single sample sequenced in a study of cytomegalovirus exposure and HLA in healthy donors. Researchers ran the PCR with 60 Vbeta and 13 Jbeta primers. Using immunoSEQ multiplex PCR, the repertoire was profiled, and TCRdb retains in-frame clones only, with some absent. The table includes over 85,000 clones, over 60% detected once. Specimen: PBMCs. The receptors were gathered from a woman under 40 in good health and CMV-seronegative.

This clone occurred a few times. The chain employs TRBV5-6 and TRBJ1-1, with D possibly matching TRBD1 (6 bases). The CDR3 extends over 11 amino acids. Germline V gene sequence: CDR1 SGHDT, CDR2 YYEEEE. Trimming shortened V by 3 bases and J by 8 bases, and 8 bases separated the two germline ends. CDR3 nucleotide sequence: TGTGCCAGCAGCTATGGACAGGAAGCTTTCTTT. Its protein is CASSYGQEAFF.

This sequence joins TRBV6-5 and TRBJ2-5; tentatively, D is TRBD2 (5 bases). The CDR3 has 14 amino acids. Germline assignment: CDR1 MNHEY and CDR2 SVGAGI. V was cut by 3 bases and J by 0 bases, with 8 bases left in between. The CDR3: CASSYDGNQETQYF. CDR3 in DNA: TGTGCCAGCAGTTATGACGGGAACCAAGAGACCCAGTACTTC.

The chain uses TRBV5-4 and TRBJ2-7; 8 nucleotides agree with TRBD1. The CDR3 has 16 residues. The germline V gene has CDR1 SGHNT and CDR2 YYREEE (reference sequence). The ends lost 4 bases at V and 0 bases at J; junction bases unmatched: 9. Here the CDR3 reads CASSLPGGTGSYEQYF. CDR3 DNA: TGTGCCAGCAGCCTGCCCGGCGGGACAGGCTCCTACGAGCAGTACTTC.

The J gene is TRBJ1-2, the V gene TRBV28; D gene unclear. With 5 bases removed from V and 5 bases from J, the gap between germline ends came to 9 bases. This CDR3 has 12 residues. CDR1 is MDHEN and CDR2 is SYDVKM in the germline V gene. The CDR3 nucleotides are TGTGCCAGCAGTGCGGAAACTTATGGCTACACCTTC. Translation gives CASSAETYGYTF.

The chain recombines TRBV4-3 with TRBJ2-3; TRBD1 is a possible D gene (6 bases). From germline, CDR1 is LGHNA and CDR2 YSLEER. This CDR3 is built from 17 residues. The germline V and J ends were trimmed by 2 bases and 0 bases, with 15 bases remaining between them. CDR3 residues: CASSQSRQGPSTDTQYF. The DNA for the CDR3 is TGCGCCAGCAGCCAATCCCGGCAGGGGCCCAGCACAGATACGCAGTATTTT.

The table lists this clone with a few counts. The J gene is TRBJ2-7, the V gene TRBV5-1; 7 bases align to TRBD2. In germline, CDR1 is SGHRS, CDR2 YFSETQ. This CDR3 spans 18 amino acids. Unmatched junction bases numbered 16, after V lost 0 bases and J lost 4 bases. CDR3 loop: CASSLVAGAGSQSYEQYF. CDR3 DNA sequence: TGCGCCAGCAGCTTGGTTGCGGGAGCGGGGAGCCAGAGTTACGAGCAGTACTTC.

The chain recombines TRBV7-2 with TRBJ1-1; 10 nucleotides agree with TRBD1. Germline assignment: CDR1 SGHTA and CDR2 FQGNSA. Trimming at V came to 5 bases and at J to 1 base, leaving 4 bases not matched to a gene. CDR3 length equals 15 residues. CDR3 nucleotides: TGTGCCAGCAGCCAACGGACAGGGGGGAACACTGAAGCTTTCTTT. Its protein is CASSQRTGGNTEAFF.

This chain joins TRBV6-1 and TRBJ1-1, with 10 bases matching TRBD1. This CDR3 contains 15 residues. Trimming took 7 bases from V and 4 from J; bases not matched to a gene: 9. In germline, CDR1 is MNHNS, CDR2 SASEGT. The CDR3 loop is CASINRRTGGTEAFF. The CDR3 coding sequence is TGTGCCAGCATTAATAGACGGACAGGGGGCACTGAAGCTTTCTTT.